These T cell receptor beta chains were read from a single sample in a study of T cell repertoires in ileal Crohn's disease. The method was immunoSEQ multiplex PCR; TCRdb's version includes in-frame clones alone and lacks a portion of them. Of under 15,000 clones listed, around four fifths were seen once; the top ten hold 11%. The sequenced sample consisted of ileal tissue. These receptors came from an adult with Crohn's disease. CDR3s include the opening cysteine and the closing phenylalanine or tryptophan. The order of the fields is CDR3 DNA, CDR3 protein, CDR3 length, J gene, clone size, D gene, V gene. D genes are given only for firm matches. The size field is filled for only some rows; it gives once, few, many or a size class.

TGTGCCAGCAGTTTATTAGCATTCACTAGCACAGATACGCAGTATTTT,CASSLLAFTSTDTQYF,16,TRBJ2-3,once,NA,TRBV27
TGTGCCAGCAGCGTCGGGGGACTAGCGGGAAACAATGAGCAGTTCTTC,CASSVGGLAGNNEQFF,16,TRBJ2-1,few,TRBD2,TRBV9
TGCAGCGTTGAAGCCCCCGGCGGCAGGGCTAATGAAAAACTGTTTTTT,CSVEAPGGRANEKLFF,16,TRBJ1-4,NA,NA,TRBV29-1
TGTGCCAGCAGTGGACAGGGCTTGGGGTACACAGATACGCAGTATTTT,CASSGQGLGYTDTQYF,16,TRBJ2-3,NA,TRBD1,TRBV6-1
TGTGCCAGCAGCTCGACAGGGAGCTCCTATAATTCACCCCTCCACTTT,CASSSTGSSYNSPLHF,16,TRBJ1-6,NA,TRBD1,TRBV11-3
TGTGCCAGCAGCGAGCTGACAGGGAGGTTGACCTATGGCTACACCTTC,CASSELTGRLTYGYTF,16,TRBJ1-2,NA,TRBD1,TRBV2
TGTGCCAGCAGTACGGACGGGGTCGGGGAGCAGTTCTTC,CASSTDGVGEQFF,13,TRBJ2-1,NA,NA,TRBV6-4
TGTGCCAGCAGGGAACTCCAGGGGGCTGGGGAAAAACTGTTTTTT,CASRELQGAGEKLFF,15,TRBJ1-4,once,TRBD1,TRBV6-1
TGCGCCAGCAGCTTGGGACTAGCAGGGGATACGCAGTATTTT,CASSLGLAGDTQYF,14,TRBJ2-3,NA,TRBD2,TRBV5-1
TGCGCCAGCAGCTGGCAGGGGGCCGACACTGAAGCTTTCTTT,CASSWQGADTEAFF,14,TRBJ1-1,NA,TRBD1,TRBV5-1
TGTGCCAGCAGCTCCTACAGGGGGGAGACCCAGTACTTC,CASSSYRGETQYF,13,TRBJ2-5,few,TRBD1,TRBV7-3
TGTGCCAGCAGCCCTTCTCCGGGATACACTAGCTCTGGGGCCAACGTCCTGACTTTC,CASSPSPGYTSSGANVLTF,19,TRBJ2-6,NA,NA,TRBV7-9